This TCR beta chain was sequenced in a study of blood T cells in healthy people across ages. This clonotype occurred a few times. Its antigen is unidentified. Unmatched junction bases numbered 2, after V lost 6 bases and J lost 7 bases. Looked up from germline, CDR1 is SNHLY and CDR2 is FYNNEI. This CDR3 contains 13 residues. Each sample yielded at least 5.5 micrograms of PBMC total RNA. Study-wide findings and caveats: Per million T cells, TCR beta diversity dropped roughly linearly as age increased. Researchers judged that diversity estimates from one million T cells fell short of true values.

Together with a sample-barcoded 5' primer, a J-beta primer mix was included in a second PCR lasting 7 to 11 cycles. A tag from a template-switch adaptor with 12 random nucleotides marked each cDNA molecule. TCRdb re-called the 5' RACE reads through MiXCR, storing one row per CDR3 protein. The data contain a few hundred thousand distinct CDR3 sequences, 25% to 30% of them singletons. The V and J genes are TRBV2 and TRBJ1-4; 10 bases are a match to TRBD1. Specimen: blood. The receptor's source is a woman between 65 and 79 years old in good health. CDR3 nucleotides: TGTGCCAGCAGGGGGACAGGGGTTGAAAAACTGTTTTTT. Translating it yields CASRGTGVEKLFF.